The entry below gives a single TCR beta chain sequence along with its context. Random-hexamer reverse transcription was applied to about 0.45 to 1 ug RNA. TCRdb recomputed calls from the immunoSEQ multiplex PCR reads with MiXCR, one row per CDR3 protein. The sample lists approximately 160,000 distinct CDR3 sequences, 93% occurring once. The record originates from a study of CD8 T cells in Susac syndrome. This CDR3 region has 13 residues. Germline values: CDR1 MNHEY, CDR2 SVGAGI. Trimming at V came to 5 bases and at J to 8 bases, leaving 7 bases not matched to a gene. Negative isolation was applied to CD8+ and CD4+ T cells, and FACS enrichment was applied to TEMRA cells.

This sequence was found in a human donor with multiple sclerosis. The chain couples TRBV6-5 to TRBJ1-2, with 8 bases fitting TRBD1. Sequencing was carried out using CD4+ T cells from PBMCs. CDR3 protein: CASSQDREYGYTF. The DNA of the CDR3 is TGTGCCAGCAGTCAGGACAGGGAATACGGCTACACCTTC.